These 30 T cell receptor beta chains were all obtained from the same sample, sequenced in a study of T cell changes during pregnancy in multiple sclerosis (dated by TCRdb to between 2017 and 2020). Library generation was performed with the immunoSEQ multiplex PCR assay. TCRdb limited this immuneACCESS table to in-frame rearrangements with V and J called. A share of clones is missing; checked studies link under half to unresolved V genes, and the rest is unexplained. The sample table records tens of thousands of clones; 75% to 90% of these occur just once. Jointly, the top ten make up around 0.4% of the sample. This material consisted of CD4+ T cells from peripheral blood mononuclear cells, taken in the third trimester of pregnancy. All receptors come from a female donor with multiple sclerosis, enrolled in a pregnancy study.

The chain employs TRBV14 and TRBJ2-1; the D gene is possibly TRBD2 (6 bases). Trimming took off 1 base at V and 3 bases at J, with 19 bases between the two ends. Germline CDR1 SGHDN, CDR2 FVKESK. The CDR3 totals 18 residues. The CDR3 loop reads CASSQVGVRRALYNEQFF. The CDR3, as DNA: TGTGCCAGCAGCCAAGTGGGAGTGAGGAGGGCCCTCTACAATGAGCAGTTCTTC. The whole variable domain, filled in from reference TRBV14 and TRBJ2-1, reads EAGVTQFPSHSVIEKGQTVTLRCDPISGHDNLYWYRRVMGKEIKFLLHFVKESKQDESGMPNNRFLAERTGGTYSTLKVQPAELEDSGVYFCASSQVGVRRALYNEQFFGPGTRLTVL.

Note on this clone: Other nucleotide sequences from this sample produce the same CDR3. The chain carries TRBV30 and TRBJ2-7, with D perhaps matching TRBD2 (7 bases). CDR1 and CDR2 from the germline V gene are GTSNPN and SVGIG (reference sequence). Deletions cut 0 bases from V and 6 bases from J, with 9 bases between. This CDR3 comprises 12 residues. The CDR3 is CAWSVGGPEQYF. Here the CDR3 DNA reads TGTGCCTGGAGTGTGGGGGGGCCCGAGCAGTACTTC. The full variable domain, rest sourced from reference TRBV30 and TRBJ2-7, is SQTIHQWPATLVQPVGSPLSLECTVEGTSNPNLYWYRQAAGRGLQLLFYSVGIGQISSEVPQNLSASRPQDRQFILSSKKLLLSDSGFYLCAWSVGGPEQYFGPGTRLTVT.

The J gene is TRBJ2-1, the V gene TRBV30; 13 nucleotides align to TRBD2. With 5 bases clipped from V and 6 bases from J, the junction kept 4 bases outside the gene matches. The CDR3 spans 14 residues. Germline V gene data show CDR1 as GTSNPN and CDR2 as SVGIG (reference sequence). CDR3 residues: CAWGGTSGTNEQFF. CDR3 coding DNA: TGTGCCTGGGGAGGGACTAGCGGGACCAATGAGCAGTTCTTC.

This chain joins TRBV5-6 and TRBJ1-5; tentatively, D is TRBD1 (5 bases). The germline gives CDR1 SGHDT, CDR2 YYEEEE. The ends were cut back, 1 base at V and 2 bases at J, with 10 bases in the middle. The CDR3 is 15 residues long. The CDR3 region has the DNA TGTGCCAGCAGCTTGTACTGGGGCGGCAATCAGCCCCAGCATTTT. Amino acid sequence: CASSLYWGGNQPQHF.

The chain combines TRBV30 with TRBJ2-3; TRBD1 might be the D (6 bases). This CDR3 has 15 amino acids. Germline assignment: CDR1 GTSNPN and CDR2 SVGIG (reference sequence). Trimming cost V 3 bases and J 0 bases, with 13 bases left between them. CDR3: CAWSAIGQSTDTQYF. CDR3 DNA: TGTGCCTGGAGCGCCATCGGACAGAGCACAGATACGCAGTATTTT.

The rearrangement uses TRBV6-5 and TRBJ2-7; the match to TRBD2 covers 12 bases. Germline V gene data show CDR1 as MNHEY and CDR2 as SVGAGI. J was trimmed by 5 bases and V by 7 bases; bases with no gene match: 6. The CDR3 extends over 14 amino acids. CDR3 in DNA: TGTGCCAGCACCCGGACTAGCGGGGCCCACGAGCAGTACTTC. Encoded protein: CASTRTSGAHEQYF.

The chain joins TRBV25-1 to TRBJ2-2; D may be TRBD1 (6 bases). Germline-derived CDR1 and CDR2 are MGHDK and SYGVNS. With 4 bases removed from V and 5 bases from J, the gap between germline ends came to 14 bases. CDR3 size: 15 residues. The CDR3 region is CASSVAGARTGELFF. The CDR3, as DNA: TGTGCCAGCAGTGTAGCAGGGGCAAGGACCGGGGAGCTGTTTTTT.

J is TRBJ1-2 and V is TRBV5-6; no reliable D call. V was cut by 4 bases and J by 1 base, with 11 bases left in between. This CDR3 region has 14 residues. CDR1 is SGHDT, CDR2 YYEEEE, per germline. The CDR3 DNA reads TGTGCCAGCAGCATTTCTCAGATTAACTATGGCTACACCTTC. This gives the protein CASSISQINYGYTF.

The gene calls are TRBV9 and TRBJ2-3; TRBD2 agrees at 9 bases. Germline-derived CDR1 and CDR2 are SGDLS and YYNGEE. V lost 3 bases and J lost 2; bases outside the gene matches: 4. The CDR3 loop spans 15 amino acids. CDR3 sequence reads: CASSAAGGHTDTQYF. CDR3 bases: TGTGCCAGCAGCGCAGCGGGGGGACACACAGATACGCAGTATTTT.

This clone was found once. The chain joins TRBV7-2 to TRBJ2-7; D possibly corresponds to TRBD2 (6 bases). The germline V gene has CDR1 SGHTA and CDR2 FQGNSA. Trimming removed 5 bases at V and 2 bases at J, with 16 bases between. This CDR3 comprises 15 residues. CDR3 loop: CASSHSGTSAYEQYF. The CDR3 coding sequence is TGTGCCAGCAGCCACTCCGGGACTTCAGCCTACGAGCAGTACTTC.

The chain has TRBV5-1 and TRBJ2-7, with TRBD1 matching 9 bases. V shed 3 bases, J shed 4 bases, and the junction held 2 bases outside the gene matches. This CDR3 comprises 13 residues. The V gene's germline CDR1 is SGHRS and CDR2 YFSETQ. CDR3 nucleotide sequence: TGCGCCAGCAGCTCGGGACAGGGTTACGAGCAGTACTTC. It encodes CASSSGQGYEQYF.

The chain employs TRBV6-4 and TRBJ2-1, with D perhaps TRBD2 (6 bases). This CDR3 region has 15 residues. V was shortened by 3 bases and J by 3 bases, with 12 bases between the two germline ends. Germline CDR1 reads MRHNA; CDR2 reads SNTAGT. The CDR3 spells CASSEQPSDYNEQFF. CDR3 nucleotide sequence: TGTGCCAGCAGTGAACAACCTAGCGACTACAATGAGCAGTTCTTC.

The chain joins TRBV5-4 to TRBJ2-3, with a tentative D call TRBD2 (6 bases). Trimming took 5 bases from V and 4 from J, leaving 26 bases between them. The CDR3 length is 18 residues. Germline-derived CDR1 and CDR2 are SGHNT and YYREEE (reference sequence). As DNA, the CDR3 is TGTGCCAGCAGGGGGGTGCTTAGGAGGGGAGGTGTGGCAGATACGCAGTATTTT. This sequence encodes CASRGVLRRGGVADTQYF.

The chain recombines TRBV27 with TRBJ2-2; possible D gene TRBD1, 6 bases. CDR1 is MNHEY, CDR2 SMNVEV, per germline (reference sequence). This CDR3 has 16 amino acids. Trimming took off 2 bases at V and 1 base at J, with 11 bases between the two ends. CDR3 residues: CASSLGWGRNTGELFF. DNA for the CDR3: TGTGCCAGCAGTTTAGGCTGGGGGCGGAACACCGGGGAGCTGTTTTTT.

The CDR3 loop reads CASSFAGQTSGNTIYF. CDR3 coding DNA: TGTGCCAGCAGCTTCGCGGGACAGACCTCTGGAAACACCATATATTTT. V gene TRBV9 combines with J gene TRBJ1-3, with 7 bases lining up with TRBD1. The CDR3 length is 16 residues. V lost 4 bases, J lost 0 bases, and 7 bases stayed unmatched. CDR1 is SGDLS and CDR2 is YYNGEE in the germline V gene.

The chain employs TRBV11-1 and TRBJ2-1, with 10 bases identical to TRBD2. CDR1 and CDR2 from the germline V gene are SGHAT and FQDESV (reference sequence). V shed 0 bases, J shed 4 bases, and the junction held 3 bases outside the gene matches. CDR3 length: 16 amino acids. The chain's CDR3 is CASSLALAGEYNEQFF. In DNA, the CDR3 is TGTGCCAGCAGCTTAGCCCTAGCGGGGGAGTACAATGAGCAGTTCTTC. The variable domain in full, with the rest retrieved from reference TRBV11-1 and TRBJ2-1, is EAEVAQSPRYKITEKSQAVAFWCDPISGHATLYWYRQILGQGPELLVQFQDESVVDDSQLPKDRFSAERLKGVDSTLKIQPAELGDSAMYLCASSLALAGEYNEQFFGPGTRLTVL.

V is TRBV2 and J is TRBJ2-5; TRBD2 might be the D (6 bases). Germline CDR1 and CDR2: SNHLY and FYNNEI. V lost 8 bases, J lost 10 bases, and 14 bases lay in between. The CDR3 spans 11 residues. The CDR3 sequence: CASDSRGSQYF. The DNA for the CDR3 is TGTGCCAGCGATTCACGGGGGAGCCAGTACTTC.

The chain's CDR3 is CASSLAYRAGGAQFF. The DNA for the CDR3 is TGTGCCAGCAGCTTAGCGTATCGAGCCGGGGGGGCCCAGTTCTTC. The genes are TRBV7-2 and TRBJ2-1, with 8 bases aligning to TRBD2. The germline V gene encodes CDR1 SGHTA and CDR2 FQGNSA. The CDR3 covers 15 residues. The V gene end was trimmed by 0 bases and the J gene end by 13 bases; junction bases not matched to a gene: 11.

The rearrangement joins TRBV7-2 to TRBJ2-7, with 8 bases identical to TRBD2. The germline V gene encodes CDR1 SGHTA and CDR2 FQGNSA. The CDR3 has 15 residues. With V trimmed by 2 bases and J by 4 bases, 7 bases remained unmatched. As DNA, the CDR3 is TGTGCCAGCAGCTTAAGTGCGGGGGGTGAGTACGAGCAGTACTTC. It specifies CASSLSAGGEYEQYF. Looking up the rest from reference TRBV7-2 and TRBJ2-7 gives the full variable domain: GAGVSQSPSNKVTEKGKDVELRCDPISGHTALYWYRQSLGQGLEFLIYFQGNSAPDKSGLPSDRFSAERTGGSVSTLTIQRTQQEDSAVYLCASSLSAGGEYEQYFGPGTRLTVT.

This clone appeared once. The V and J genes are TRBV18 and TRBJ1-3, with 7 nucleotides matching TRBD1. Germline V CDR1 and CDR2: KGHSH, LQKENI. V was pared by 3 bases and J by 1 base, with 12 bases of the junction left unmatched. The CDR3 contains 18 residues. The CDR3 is CASSPRDSGAVSGNTIYF. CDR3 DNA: TGTGCCAGCTCACCCCGGGACAGTGGGGCCGTATCTGGAAACACCATATATTTT. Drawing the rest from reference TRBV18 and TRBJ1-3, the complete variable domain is NAGVMQNPRHLVRRRGQEARLRCSPMKGHSHVYWYRQLPEEGLKFMVYLQKENIIDESGMPKERFSAEFPKEGPSILRIQQVVRGDSAAYFCASSPRDSGAVSGNTIYFGEGSWLTVV.

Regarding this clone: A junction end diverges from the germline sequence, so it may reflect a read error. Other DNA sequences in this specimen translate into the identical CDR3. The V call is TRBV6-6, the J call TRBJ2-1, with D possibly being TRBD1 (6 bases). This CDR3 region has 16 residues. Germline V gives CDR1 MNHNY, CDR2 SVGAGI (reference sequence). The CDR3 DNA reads TGTGCCAGTAGTTACCAACAGGGTCAGGCGGGTAATGAGCAGTTCTTC. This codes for CASSYQQGQAGNEQFF.

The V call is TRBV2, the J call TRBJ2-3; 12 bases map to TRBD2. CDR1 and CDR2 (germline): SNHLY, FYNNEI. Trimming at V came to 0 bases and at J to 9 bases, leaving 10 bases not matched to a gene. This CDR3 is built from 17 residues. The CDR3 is CASSEAKLAGGQGTQYF. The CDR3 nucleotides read TGTGCCAGCAGTGAAGCAAAGCTAGCGGGGGGGCAGGGGACGCAGTATTTT.

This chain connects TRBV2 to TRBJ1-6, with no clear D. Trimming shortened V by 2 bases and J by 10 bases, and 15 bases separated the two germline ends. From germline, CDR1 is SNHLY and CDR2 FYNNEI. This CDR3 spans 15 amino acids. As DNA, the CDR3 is TGTGCCAGCAGTGAAAGTCGGGGTGGCCGGTCACCCCTCCACTTT. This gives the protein CASSESRGGRSPLHF.

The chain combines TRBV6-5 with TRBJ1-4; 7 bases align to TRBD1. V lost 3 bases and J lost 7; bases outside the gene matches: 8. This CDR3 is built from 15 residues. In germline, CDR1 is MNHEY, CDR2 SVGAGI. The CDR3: CASSYSYRGGEKLFF. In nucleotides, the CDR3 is TGTGCCAGCAGTTATTCATACAGGGGTGGTGAAAAACTGTTTTTT.

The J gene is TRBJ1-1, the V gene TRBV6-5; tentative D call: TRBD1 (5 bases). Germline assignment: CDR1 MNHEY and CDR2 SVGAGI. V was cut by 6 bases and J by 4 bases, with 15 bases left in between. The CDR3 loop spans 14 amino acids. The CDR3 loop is CASSRPQGFTEAFF. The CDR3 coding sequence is TGTGCCAGCAGCCGTCCCCAGGGTTTCACTGAAGCTTTCTTT.

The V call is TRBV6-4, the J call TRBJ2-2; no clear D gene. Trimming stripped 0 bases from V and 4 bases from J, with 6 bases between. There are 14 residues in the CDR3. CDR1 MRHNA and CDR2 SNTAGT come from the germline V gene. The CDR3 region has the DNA TGTGCCAGCAGTGACTCCCCCTTCACCGGGGAGCTGTTTTTT. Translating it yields CASSDSPFTGELFF.

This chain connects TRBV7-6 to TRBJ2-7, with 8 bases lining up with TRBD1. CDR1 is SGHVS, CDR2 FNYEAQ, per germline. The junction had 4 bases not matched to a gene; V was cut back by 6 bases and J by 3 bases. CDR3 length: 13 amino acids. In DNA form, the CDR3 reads TGTGCCAGCAGTGGACAGGGTATCTACGAGCAGTACTTC. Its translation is CASSGQGIYEQYF.

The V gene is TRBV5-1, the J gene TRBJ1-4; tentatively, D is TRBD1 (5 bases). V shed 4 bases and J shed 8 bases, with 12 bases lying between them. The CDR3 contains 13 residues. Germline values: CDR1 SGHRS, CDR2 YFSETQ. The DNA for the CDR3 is TGCGCCAGCAGCGTGGGGCTGAACGAAAAACTGTTTTTT. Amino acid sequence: CASSVGLNEKLFF.

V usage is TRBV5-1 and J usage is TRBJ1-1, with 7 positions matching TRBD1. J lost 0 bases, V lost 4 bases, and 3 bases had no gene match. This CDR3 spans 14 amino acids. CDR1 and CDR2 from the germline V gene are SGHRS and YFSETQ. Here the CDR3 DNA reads TGCGCCAGCAGCCCGACAGGGATGAACACTGAAGCTTTCTTT. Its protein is CASSPTGMNTEAFF.

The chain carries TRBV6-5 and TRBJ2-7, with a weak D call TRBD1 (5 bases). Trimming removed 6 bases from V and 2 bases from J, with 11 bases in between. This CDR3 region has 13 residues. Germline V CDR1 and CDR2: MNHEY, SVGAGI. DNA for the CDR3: TGTGCCAGCAGGGGGCAGATCACCTACGAGCAGTACTTC. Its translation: CASRGQITYEQYF.